The next 25 T cell receptor beta chains were all read from a single sample in a study of blood T cells in healthy people across ages. For the second PCR, which ran for 7 to 11 cycles, a sample-barcoded 5' primer and a J-beta primer mix were used. TCRdb re-derived calls from the 5' RACE reads in MiXCR, one entry per CDR3 protein. Among around 1.1 million distinct CDR3 sequences listed, 35% to 40% were seen once. The sequencing input was blood. The receptors originated from a young man in good health.

The chain employs TRBV18 and TRBJ1-2, with a tentative D call TRBD1 (5 bases). The V gene lost 0 bases and the J gene lost 8 bases, with 19 bases spanning the gap. This CDR3 has 16 amino acids. From germline, CDR1 is KGHSH and CDR2 LQKENI. CDR3 region: CASSPPTDRRDGGYTF. For the CDR3, the DNA is TGTGCCAGCTCACCACCGACAGACCGTAGGGACGGAGGCTACACCTTC.

This sequence joins TRBV20-1 and TRBJ2-1; D is uncertain. The germline gives CDR1 DFQATT, CDR2 SNEGSKA (reference sequence). This CDR3 region has 14 residues. V lost 3 bases to trimming and J lost 2 bases, with 11 bases between them. The CDR3 bases are TGCAGTGCTAGCCCCAGGAGCCCCTACAATGAGCAGTTCTTC. The encoded protein is CSASPRSPYNEQFF.

The CDR3 DNA follows: TGTGCCACCAGTGATCCGGGACAGGGGAAGGACTACACCTTC. Translated, it gives CATSDPGQGKDYTF. This chain links TRBV24-1 with TRBJ1-2; TRBD1 matches 10 bases. The CDR3 is 14 amino acids. The germline V gene has CDR1 KGHDR and CDR2 SFDVKD. V shed 3 bases and J 10 bases; nucleotides not matched to a gene: 7.

This clonotype was seen a handful of times. The CDR3, as DNA: TGTGCCAGCAGCGCGGGACAGGGAAATCAGCCCCAGCATTTT. It is translated as CASSAGQGNQPQHF. This rearrangement joins TRBV9 to TRBJ1-5; 9 positions match TRBD1. J was trimmed by 4 bases and V by 3 bases; bases with no gene match: 2. CDR3 size: 14 residues. The germline V gene encodes CDR1 SGDLS and CDR2 YYNGEE.

CDR3 bases: TGCAGTGCTAGCAGCGTGGCTAGCGGGGGCCTTCTCTACAATGAGCAGTTCTTC. Protein: CSASSVASGGLLYNEQFF. This chain connects TRBV20-1 to TRBJ2-1; TRBD2 aligns across 10 bases. Germline V gene lookup returns CDR1 DFQATT and CDR2 SNEGSKA (reference sequence). This CDR3 comprises 18 residues. J gave up 3 bases and V 3 bases, and 14 bases lay outside the gene matches.

The chain joins TRBV7-9 to TRBJ1-1; D is unclear. With 5 bases removed from V and 6 bases from J, the gap between germline ends came to 10 bases. Germline V lookup: CDR1 SEHNR, CDR2 FQNEAQ (reference sequence). The CDR3 spans 12 residues. CDR3 in amino acids: CASSTGVPEAFF. Written as DNA, the CDR3 is TGTGCCAGCAGCACGGGAGTTCCTGAAGCTTTCTTT.

V usage is TRBV19 and J usage is TRBJ1-2; D is uncertain. The V end lost 5 bases, the J end lost 4 bases, and 17 bases lay between the germline ends. This CDR3 has 15 amino acids. Germline CDR1 and CDR2: LNHDA and SQIVND (reference sequence). Here the CDR3 DNA reads TGTGCCAGTAGTCCAAACACGGCTTCGGGCTATGGCTACACCTTC. Translation gives CASSPNTASGYGYTF.

In regard to this clonotype: This may stem from a read error, because a much larger clone lies one nucleotide away. This chain joins TRBV12-3 or TRBV12-4 and TRBJ2-5; a possible D gene is TRBD1 (7 bases). Trimming shortened V by 8 bases and J by 11 bases, and 24 bases separated the two germline ends. The CDR3 runs 14 residues. CDR3 sequence: CASWEAGGFNEQYF. The DNA of the CDR3 is TGTGCCAGCTGGGAGGCAGGGGGATTCAATGAGCAGTACTTC.

In this sample, this clonotype turned up many times. This chain connects TRBV7-9 to TRBJ1-2, with 7 bases fitting TRBD1. The CDR3 totals 12 residues. V shed 3 bases, J shed 7 bases, and the junction held 2 bases outside the gene matches. The germline V gene has CDR1 SEHNR and CDR2 FQNEAQ (reference sequence). The CDR3 region has the DNA TGTGCCAGCAGCTTTACAGGGGCTGGCTACACCTTC. This translates into CASSFTGAGYTF.

This clonotype was found a few times. J is TRBJ1-5 and V is TRBV20-1, with D perhaps matching TRBD1 (6 bases). CDR1 is DFQATT, CDR2 SNEGSKA, per germline (reference sequence). V lost 5 bases, J lost 12 bases, and 14 bases lay in between. CDR3 length equals 11 residues. CDR3 sequence reads: CSALDRPYQHF. Written as DNA, the CDR3 is TGCAGTGCTCTGGACAGACCATACCAGCATTTT.

This clonotype turned up a few times. This chain uses TRBV5-1 with TRBJ1-1; 12 nucleotides match TRBD1. V was clipped by 0 bases and J by 4 bases; unmatched bases: 13. CDR3 length: 19 residues. The germline V gene encodes CDR1 SGHRS and CDR2 YFSETQ. CDR3 region: CASSLAGIRDRGRGTEAFF. The CDR3 bases are TGCGCCAGCAGCTTGGCCGGGATCCGGGACAGGGGGCGAGGCACTGAAGCTTTCTTT.

The rearrangement uses TRBV6-6 and TRBJ1-5; a possible D gene is TRBD1 (6 bases). The CDR3 loop spans 15 amino acids. Looked up from germline, CDR1 is MNHNY and CDR2 is SVGAGI (reference sequence). The germline V and J ends were trimmed by 2 bases and 0 bases, with 8 bases remaining between them. Here the CDR3 reads CASSYRGNSNQPQHF. Written as DNA, the CDR3 is TGTGCCAGCAGTTACAGGGGGAATAGCAATCAGCCCCAGCATTTT.

The rearrangement links TRBV20-1 to TRBJ2-3; D is perhaps TRBD1 or TRBD2 (7 bases each). V lost 4 bases and J lost 1, with 12 bases in between. CDR1 DFQATT and CDR2 SNEGSKA come from the germline V gene (reference sequence). There are 14 residues in the CDR3. The CDR3 nucleotides are TGCAGTGCTACACAGGGGAGGGGCACAGATACGCAGTATTTT. Protein sequence: CSATQGRGTDTQYF.

The genes are TRBV20-1 and TRBJ1-1, with D unclear. CDR1 is DFQATT and CDR2 is SNEGSKA in the germline V gene (reference sequence). V was pared by 4 bases and J by 4 bases, with 16 bases between. CDR3 size: 14 residues. Here the CDR3 DNA reads TGCAGTGCTACTTCGGTTAGGACGACCACTGAAGCTTTCTTT. Its translation is CSATSVRTTTEAFF.

This chain links TRBV4-1 with TRBJ1-2; 9 bases agree with TRBD1. The J segment lost 0 bases and the V segment lost 3 bases, leaving 5 bases of the junction unmatched. Germline CDR1 and CDR2: MGHRA and YSYEKL. This CDR3 region has 16 residues. The CDR3 here is CASSQDRGEPNYGYTF. Here the CDR3 DNA reads TGCGCCAGCAGCCAGGACAGGGGAGAGCCTAACTATGGCTACACCTTC.

This clonotype was seen more than once but under ten times. The chain couples TRBV28 to TRBJ1-2; D is possibly TRBD1 (6 bases). CDR3 size: 15 residues. The germline CDR1 and CDR2 sequences are MDHEN and SYDVKM. V lost 6 bases, J lost 6 bases, and 20 bases lay in between. The CDR3 nucleotides read TGTGCCAGCAGCACAACCGACCTACAGGGAGATGGCTACACCTTC. This codes for CASSTTDLQGDGYTF.

The chain couples TRBV13 to TRBJ2-5; TRBD2 matches 12 bases. The DNA end is a closer match to TRBJ2-1, so the J assignment may be wrong. The length of the CDR3 is 17 residues. Per germline, CDR1 PRHDT and CDR2 FYEKMQ (reference sequence). The CDR3 sequence: CASSPRGLAGYQETQFF. CDR3 in DNA: TGTGCCAGCAGCCCGCGAGGACTAGCGGGATACCAAGAGACCCAGTTCTTC.

This chain connects TRBV20-1 to TRBJ2-2, with D possibly matching TRBD1 (5 bases). The CDR3 runs 12 residues. With 2 bases removed from V and 5 bases from J, the gap between germline ends came to 6 bases. Germline V CDR1 and CDR2: DFQATT, SNEGSKA (reference sequence). The CDR3 loop reads CSARRQTGELFF. Written as DNA, the CDR3 is TGCAGTGCTAGAAGACAGACCGGGGAGCTGTTTTTT.

The chain has TRBV11-2 and TRBJ2-3; 8 nucleotides line up with TRBD1. V was pared by 6 bases and J by 4 bases, with 9 bases of the junction left unmatched. Germline CDR1 and CDR2: SGHAT and FQNNGV. The CDR3 consists of 15 residues. DNA for the CDR3: TGTGCCAGCAGGGTCCGGGACAGGTTGGCAGATACGCAGTATTTT. Protein: CASRVRDRLADTQYF.

The V and J genes are TRBV12-3 or TRBV12-4 and TRBJ2-1, with 13 bases lining up with TRBD2. The ends lost 6 bases at V and 0 bases at J; junction bases unmatched: 8. The CDR3 has 18 amino acids. As DNA, the CDR3 is TGTGCCAGCAGCCCCGGGACTAGCGGGACCCACTCCTACAATGAGCAGTTCTTC. It specifies CASSPGTSGTHSYNEQFF.

The chain recombines TRBV20-1 with TRBJ2-7; D not certain. The V and J ends lost 4 bases and 4 bases respectively, with 17 bases between them. CDR3 length equals 14 residues. Germline CDR1 reads DFQATT; CDR2 reads SNEGSKA (reference sequence). The CDR3 loop reads CSAKNAPMSYEQYF. The CDR3, as DNA: TGCAGTGCTAAGAACGCCCCTATGAGTTACGAGCAGTACTTC.

This clonotype was picked up a small number of times. The CDR3 loop reads CASSLVPPGGSYNEQFF. In DNA form, the CDR3 reads TGCGCCAGCAGCTTGGTTCCCCCAGGGGGCTCCTACAATGAGCAGTTCTTC. This chain uses TRBV5-1 with TRBJ2-1; TRBD1 agrees at 7 bases. The germline gives CDR1 SGHRS, CDR2 YFSETQ. The CDR3 runs 17 residues. V lost 0 bases and J lost 0; bases outside the gene matches: 6.

This rearrangement joins TRBV5-6 to TRBJ2-4, with D possibly matching TRBD2 (6 bases). The DNA end favors TRBJ2-7, so the J call may be wrong. Germline CDR1 is SGHDT and CDR2 is YYEEEE. This CDR3 is 15 amino acids long. This CDR3 reads CASSRGGDLAYEQYF. CDR3 coding DNA: TGTGCCAGCAGCAGAGGAGGGGACCTTGCCTACGAGCAGTACTTC.

In the case of this clonotype: This may be a read error, as it is one base from a much larger clone. The chain couples TRBV20-1 to TRBJ2-1; 13 bases are a match to TRBD2. The CDR3 sequence is 15 residues long. Germline assignment: CDR1 DFQATT and CDR2 SNEGSKA (reference sequence). J was trimmed by 7 bases and V by 2 bases; bases with no gene match: 5. This CDR3 reads CSARSRLAGGNEQFF. CDR3 bases: TGCAGTGCTAGAAGTCGACTAGCGGGGGGTAATGAGCAGTTCTTC.

The V and J genes are TRBV12-3 or TRBV12-4 and TRBJ1-1; 9 bases match TRBD1. Trimming at V came to 7 bases and at J to 1 base, leaving 4 bases not matched to a gene. The CDR3 has 14 amino acids. The CDR3 sequence is CASTDRGPNTEAFF. Written as DNA, the CDR3 is TGTGCCAGCACGGACAGGGGCCCGAACACTGAAGCTTTCTTT.